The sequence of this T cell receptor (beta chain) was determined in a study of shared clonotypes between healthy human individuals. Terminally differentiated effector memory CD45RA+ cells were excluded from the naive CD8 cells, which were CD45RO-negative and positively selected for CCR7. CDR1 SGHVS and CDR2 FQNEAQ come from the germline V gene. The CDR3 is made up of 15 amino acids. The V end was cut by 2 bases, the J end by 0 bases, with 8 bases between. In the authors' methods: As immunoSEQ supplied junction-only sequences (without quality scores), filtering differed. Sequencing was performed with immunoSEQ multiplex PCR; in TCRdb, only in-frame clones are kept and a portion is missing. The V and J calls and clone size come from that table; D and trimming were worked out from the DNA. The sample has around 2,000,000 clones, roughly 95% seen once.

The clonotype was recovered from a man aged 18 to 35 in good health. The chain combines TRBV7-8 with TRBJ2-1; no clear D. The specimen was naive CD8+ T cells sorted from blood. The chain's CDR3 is CASSLLGFSYNEQFF. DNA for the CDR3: TGTGCCAGCAGCTTACTGGGGTTCTCCTACAATGAGCAGTTCTTC.